This T cell receptor (beta chain) was sequenced in a study of human T cells and chemical hapten exposure. Each CDR3 protein gets one entry after TCRdb re-called the RACE reads with MiXCR. The table records fewer than 70,000 distinct CDR3 sequences, over 9.5% of them present only once. Indicated time point: pre-sensitization, week 0. Indicated treatment: therapeutic diphenylcyclopropenone sensitization with weekly scalp DPC. Alopecia patients, 18 to 70 years old and DPC-suitable, served as donors. This clonotype was counted ten times or more. V gave up 6 bases and J gave up 4 bases; unmatched junction bases: 4. The CDR3 loop spans 14 amino acids.

The V and J genes are TRBV12-3 or TRBV12-4 and TRBJ1-5; 9 bases align to TRBD1. This receptor was identified in a woman in her fifties or sixties with alopecia areata. Some clones in this sample may be carry-over from other donors' samples. Material: whole blood, obtained in connection with sensitization to the hapten diphenylcyclopropenone (DPC). The CDR3 nucleotides read TGTGCCAGCAGGGGGGGACAGGGAAATCAGCCCCAGCATTTT. This translates into CASRGGQGNQPQHF.